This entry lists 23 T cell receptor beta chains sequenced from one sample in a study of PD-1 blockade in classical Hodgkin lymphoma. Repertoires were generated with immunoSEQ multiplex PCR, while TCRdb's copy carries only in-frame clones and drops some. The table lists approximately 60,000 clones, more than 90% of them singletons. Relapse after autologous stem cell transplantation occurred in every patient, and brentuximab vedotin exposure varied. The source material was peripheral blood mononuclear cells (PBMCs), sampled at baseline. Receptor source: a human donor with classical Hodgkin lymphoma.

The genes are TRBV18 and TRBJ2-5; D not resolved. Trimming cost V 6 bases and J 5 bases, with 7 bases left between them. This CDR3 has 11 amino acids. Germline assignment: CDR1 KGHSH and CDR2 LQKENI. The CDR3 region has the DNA TGTGCCAGCTCTAATCGGGAGACCCAGTACTTC. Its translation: CASSNRETQYF.

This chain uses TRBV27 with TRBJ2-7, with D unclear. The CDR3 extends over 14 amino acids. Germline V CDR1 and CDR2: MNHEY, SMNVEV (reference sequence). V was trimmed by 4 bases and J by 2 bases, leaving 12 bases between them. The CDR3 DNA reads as TGTGCCAGCAGTTATTCTGGCTGGGCCTACGAGCAGTACTTC. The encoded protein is CASSYSGWAYEQYF.

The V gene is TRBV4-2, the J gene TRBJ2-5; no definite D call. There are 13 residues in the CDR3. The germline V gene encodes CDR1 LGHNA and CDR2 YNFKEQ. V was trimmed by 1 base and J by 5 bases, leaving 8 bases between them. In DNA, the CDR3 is TGTGCCAGCAGCCAAGCCCCTAGGGAGACCCAGTACTTC. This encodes CASSQAPRETQYF.

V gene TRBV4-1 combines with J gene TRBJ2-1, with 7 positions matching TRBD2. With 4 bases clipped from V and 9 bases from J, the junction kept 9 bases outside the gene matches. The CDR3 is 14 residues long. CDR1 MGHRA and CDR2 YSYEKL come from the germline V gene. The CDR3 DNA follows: TGCGCCAGCAGCCGCCCAGACAGCGGGATTGAGCAGTTCTTC. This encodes CASSRPDSGIEQFF.

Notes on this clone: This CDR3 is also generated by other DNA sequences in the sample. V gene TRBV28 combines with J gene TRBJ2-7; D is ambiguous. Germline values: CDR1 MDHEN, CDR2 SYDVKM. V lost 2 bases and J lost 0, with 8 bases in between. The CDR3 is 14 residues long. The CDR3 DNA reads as TGTGCCAGCAGTTTAGCTTTAGACTCCTACGAGCAGTACTTC. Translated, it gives CASSLALDSYEQYF.

CDR3 sequence: CASSPFRGSGNTIYF. The CDR3 bases are TGTGCCAGCAGCCCATTCCGGGGCTCTGGAAACACCATATATTTT. This sequence joins TRBV11-2 and TRBJ1-3; D is unresolved. The germline CDR1 and CDR2 sequences are SGHAT and FQNNGV. The ends were cut back, 5 bases at V and 0 bases at J, with 11 bases in the middle. The CDR3 is 15 amino acids.

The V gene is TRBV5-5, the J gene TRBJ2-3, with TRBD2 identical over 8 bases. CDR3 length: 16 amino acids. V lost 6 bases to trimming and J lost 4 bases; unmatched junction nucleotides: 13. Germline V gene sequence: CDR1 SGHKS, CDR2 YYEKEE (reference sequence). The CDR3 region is CASTRAPSGGSDTQYF. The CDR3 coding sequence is TGTGCCAGCACCCGAGCGCCGAGCGGGGGCTCAGATACGCAGTATTTT.

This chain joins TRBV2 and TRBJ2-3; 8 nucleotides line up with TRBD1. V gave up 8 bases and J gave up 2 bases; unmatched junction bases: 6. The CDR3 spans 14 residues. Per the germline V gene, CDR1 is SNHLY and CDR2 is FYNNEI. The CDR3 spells CASWTGRPTDTQYF. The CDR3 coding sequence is TGTGCCAGCTGGACAGGGAGGCCCACAGATACGCAGTATTTT.

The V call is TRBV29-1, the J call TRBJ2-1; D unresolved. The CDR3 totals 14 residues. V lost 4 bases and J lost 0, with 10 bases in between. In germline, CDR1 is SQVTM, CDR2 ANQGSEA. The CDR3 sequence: CSVAPMGSYNEQFF. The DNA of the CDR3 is TGCAGCGTTGCCCCGATGGGCTCCTACAATGAGCAGTTCTTC.

Here the CDR3 DNA reads TGTGCCAGTAGTATGGGTAATCCTGTATCCTACGAGCAGTACTTC. Translating it yields CASSMGNPVSYEQYF. The chain has TRBV19 and TRBJ2-7; no firm D call. The V gene's germline CDR1 is LNHDA and CDR2 SQIVND (reference sequence). There are 15 residues in the CDR3. Trimming cost V 3 bases and J 1 base, with 13 bases left between them. The full variable domain, completed using reference TRBV19 and TRBJ2-7, is DGGITQSPKYLFRKEGQNVTLSCEQNLNHDAMYWYRQDPGQGLRLIYYSQIVNDFQKGDIAEGYSVSREKKESFPLTVTSAQKNPTAFYLCASSMGNPVSYEQYFGPGTRLTVT.

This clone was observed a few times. The CDR3 loop reads CASSGGTGDEQYF. The CDR3 nucleotides are TGTGCCAGCTCAGGTGGGACAGGGGACGAGCAGTACTTC. The chain uses TRBV18 and TRBJ2-7, with 10 bases aligning to TRBD1. Germline CDR1 is KGHSH and CDR2 is LQKENI. Trimming cost V 5 bases and J 5 bases; bases outside gene matches: 3. The CDR3 runs to 13 residues.

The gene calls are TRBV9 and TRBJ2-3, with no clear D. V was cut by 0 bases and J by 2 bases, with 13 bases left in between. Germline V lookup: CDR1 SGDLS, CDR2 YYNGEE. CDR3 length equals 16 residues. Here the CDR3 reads CASSVDPVLTTDTQYF. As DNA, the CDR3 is TGTGCCAGCAGCGTAGACCCCGTATTAACCACAGATACGCAGTATTTT.

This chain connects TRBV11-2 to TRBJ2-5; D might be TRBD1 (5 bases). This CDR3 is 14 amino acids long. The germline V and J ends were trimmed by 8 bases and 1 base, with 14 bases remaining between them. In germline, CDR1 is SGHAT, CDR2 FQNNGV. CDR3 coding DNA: TGTGCCAGCCGCGAAACGGACACCCAAGAGACCCAGTACTTC. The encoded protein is CASRETDTQETQYF.

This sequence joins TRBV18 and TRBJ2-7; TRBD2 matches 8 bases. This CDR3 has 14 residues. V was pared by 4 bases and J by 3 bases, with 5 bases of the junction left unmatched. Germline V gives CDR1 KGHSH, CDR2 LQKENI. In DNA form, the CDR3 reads TGTGCCAGCTCACTGGGGACTAGTAACTACGAGCAGTACTTC. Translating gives CASSLGTSNYEQYF.

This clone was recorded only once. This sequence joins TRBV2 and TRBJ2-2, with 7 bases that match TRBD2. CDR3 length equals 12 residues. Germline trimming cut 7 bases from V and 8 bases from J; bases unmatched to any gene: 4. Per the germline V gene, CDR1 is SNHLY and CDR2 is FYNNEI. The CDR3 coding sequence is TGTGCCAGCATGGGGAGGGGAGGGGAGCTGTTTTTT. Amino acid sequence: CASMGRGGELFF. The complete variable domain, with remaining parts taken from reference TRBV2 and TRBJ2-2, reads EPEVTQTPSHQVTQMGQEVILRCVPISNHLYFYWYRQILGQKVEFLVSFYNNEISEKSEIFDDQFSVERPDGSNFTLKIRSTKLEDSAMYFCASMGRGGELFFGEGSRLTVL.

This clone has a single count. The CDR3, as DNA: TGTGCCACCAGGGCCACAGGGGGCGATTTCGAGACCCAGTACTTC. Its protein is CATRATGGDFETQYF. The gene calls are TRBV15 and TRBJ2-5, with 9 nucleotides matching TRBD1. Germline lookup yields CDR1 LNHNV and CDR2 YYDKDF (reference sequence). The CDR3 is 15 amino acids. V lost 6 bases, J lost 5 bases, and 10 bases stayed unmatched.

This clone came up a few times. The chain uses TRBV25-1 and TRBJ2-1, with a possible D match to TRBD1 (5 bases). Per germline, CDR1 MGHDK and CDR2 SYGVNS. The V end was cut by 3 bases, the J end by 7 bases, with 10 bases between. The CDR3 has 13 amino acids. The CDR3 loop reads CASSEAGQNEQFF. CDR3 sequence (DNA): TGTGCCAGCAGTGAGGCAGGGCAAAATGAGCAGTTCTTC.

The CDR3 reads CASSLGWGVDGANVLTF. The CDR3 bases are TGTGCCAGCAGCTTAGGATGGGGGGTTGACGGGGCCAACGTCCTGACTTTC. The chain uses TRBV11-2 and TRBJ2-6, with a weak D call TRBD2 (6 bases). CDR1 SGHAT and CDR2 FQNNGV come from the germline V gene. Trimming removed 1 base from V and 4 bases from J, with 14 bases in between. This CDR3 region has 17 residues.

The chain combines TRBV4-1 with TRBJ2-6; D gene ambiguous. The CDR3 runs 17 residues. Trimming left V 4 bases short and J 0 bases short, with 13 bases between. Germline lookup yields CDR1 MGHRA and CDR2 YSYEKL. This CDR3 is CASSRNYKSSGANVLTF. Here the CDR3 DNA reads TGCGCCAGCAGCCGTAATTACAAGAGCTCTGGGGCCAACGTCCTGACTTTC.

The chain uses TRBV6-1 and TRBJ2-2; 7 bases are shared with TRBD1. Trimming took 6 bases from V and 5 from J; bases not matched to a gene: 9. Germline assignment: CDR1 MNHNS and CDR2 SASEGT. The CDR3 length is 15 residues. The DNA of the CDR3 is TGTGCCAGCAGGGTTGTCCAGGGGGAAACCGGGGAGCTGTTTTTT. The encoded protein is CASRVVQGETGELFF.

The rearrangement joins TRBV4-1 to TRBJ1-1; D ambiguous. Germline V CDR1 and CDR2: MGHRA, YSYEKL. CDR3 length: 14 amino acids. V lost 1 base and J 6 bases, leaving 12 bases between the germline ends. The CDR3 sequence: CASSQVKEYPEAFF. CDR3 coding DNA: TGCGCCAGCAGCCAAGTAAAAGAGTACCCTGAAGCTTTCTTT.

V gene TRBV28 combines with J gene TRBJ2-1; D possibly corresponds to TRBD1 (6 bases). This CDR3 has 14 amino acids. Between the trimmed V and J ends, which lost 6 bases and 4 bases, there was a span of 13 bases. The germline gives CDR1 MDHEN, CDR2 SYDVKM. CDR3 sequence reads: CASRTGATYNEQFF. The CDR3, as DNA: TGTGCCAGCAGGACAGGAGCAACGTACAATGAGCAGTTCTTC.

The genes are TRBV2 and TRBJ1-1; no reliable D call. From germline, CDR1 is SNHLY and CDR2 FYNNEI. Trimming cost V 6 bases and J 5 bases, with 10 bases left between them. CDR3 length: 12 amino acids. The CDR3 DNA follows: TGTGCCAGCAGCCCGGCAAATACTGAAGCTTTCTTT. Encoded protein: CASSPANTEAFF.